This TCR beta chain was sequenced in a study of blood T cell repertoires in COVID-19. Across the study: Collection of acute and convalescent COVID-19 samples took place in the United States, Italy and Spain. T cells, B-cell-depleted T cells, or PBMCs provided the cDNA or gDNA that served as material.

The CDR3 contains 15 residues. Trimming cost V 6 bases and J 1 base; bases outside gene matches: 4. The germline gives CDR1 MNHEY, CDR2 SVGAGI. As originally analysed: Nucleated cell counts were estimated from reference gene primer amplification. Sequencing was performed with immunoSEQ multiplex PCR; in TCRdb, only in-frame clones are kept and a portion is missing. V, J and clone size derive from that table, while D and trimming were established from the DNA sequence. The sample carries under 140,000 clones, 70% to 90% recorded once. Sequenced sample: peripheral blood. V gene TRBV6-5 combines with J gene TRBJ2-2, with 8 bases that match TRBD1. This clonotype was sampled from a human donor in a cohort sampled during active COVID-19. CDR3 sequence (DNA): TGTGCCAGCAGAGGACAGGGACGGAACACCGGGGAGCTGTTTTTT. Protein product: CASRGQGRNTGELFF.